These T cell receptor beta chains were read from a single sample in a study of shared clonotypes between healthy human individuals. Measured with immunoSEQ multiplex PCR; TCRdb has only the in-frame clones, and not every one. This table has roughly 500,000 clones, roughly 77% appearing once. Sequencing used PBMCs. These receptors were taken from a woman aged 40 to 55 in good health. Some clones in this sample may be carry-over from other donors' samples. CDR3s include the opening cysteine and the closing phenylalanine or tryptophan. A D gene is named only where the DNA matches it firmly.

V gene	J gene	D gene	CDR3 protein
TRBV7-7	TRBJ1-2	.	CASSLRRGGYTF
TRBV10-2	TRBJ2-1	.	CATMGQGSYNEQFF
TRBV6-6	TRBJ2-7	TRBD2	CASGAGGFGEQYF
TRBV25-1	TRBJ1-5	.	CASSDRGGQPQHF
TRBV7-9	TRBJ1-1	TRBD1	CASSRRTGETEAFF
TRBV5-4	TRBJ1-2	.	CASSTTNLQTTNYGYTF
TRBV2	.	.	CASSEMGWTAYEQYF
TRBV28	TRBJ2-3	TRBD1	CASSNRDRTTDTQYF
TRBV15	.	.	CATSRRRGPSSYEQYF
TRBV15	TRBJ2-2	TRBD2	CATSRRLAGGPGELFF
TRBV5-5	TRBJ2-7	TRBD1	CASSTGQGYEQYF
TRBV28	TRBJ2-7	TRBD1	CASRGQGADEQYF
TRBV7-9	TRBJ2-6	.	CASSSGSGTGANVLTF
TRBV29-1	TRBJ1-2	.	CSVDPGAGSPQNYGYTF
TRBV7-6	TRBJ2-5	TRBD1	CASSSRGETQYF
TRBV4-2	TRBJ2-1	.	CASSPRGARNEQFF
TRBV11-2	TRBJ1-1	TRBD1	CASSAHRGTEAFF
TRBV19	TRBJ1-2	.	CASRPQEGHNTF
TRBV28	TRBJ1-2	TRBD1	CASSSPGTGGGYTF
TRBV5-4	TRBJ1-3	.	CASSLAGQGNTIYF
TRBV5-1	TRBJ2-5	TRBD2	CASSSQTSGQETQYF
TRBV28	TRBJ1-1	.	CASTEQGEVTEAFF
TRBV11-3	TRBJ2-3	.	CASSFTQADTQYF
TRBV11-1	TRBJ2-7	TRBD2	CASSLETSGSYEQYF
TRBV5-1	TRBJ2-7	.	CASSLRIGWIYEQYF
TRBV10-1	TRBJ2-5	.	CASSEKVLREREETQYF
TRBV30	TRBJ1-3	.	CAWKHSSGNTIYF
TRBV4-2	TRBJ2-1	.	CASSQVESAGQFF
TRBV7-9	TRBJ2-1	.	CASSPGTVEQFF
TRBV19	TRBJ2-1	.	CASSTSRLSYNEQFF
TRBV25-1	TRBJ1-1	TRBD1	CASSGRQGLNTEAFF
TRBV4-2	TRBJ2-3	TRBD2	CASSRRAQREGPGTDTQYF
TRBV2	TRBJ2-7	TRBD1	CASSGGQLNSYEQYF
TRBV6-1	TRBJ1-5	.	CASSDRRDYSNQPQHF
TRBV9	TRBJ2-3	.	CASSVEGRTDTQYF
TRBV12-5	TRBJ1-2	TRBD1	CASGSPGTGEGGYTF
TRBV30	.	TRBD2	CAWSVGLAGSYEQYF
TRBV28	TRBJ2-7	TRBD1	CASSSGGLIHEQYF
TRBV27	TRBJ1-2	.	CASSPAGVVSDGYTF
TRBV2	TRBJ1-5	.	CASSGQADQPQHF
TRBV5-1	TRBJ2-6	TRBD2	CASSAGDFSGANVLTF
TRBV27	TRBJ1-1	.	CASSLLGGVNTEAFF
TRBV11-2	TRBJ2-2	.	CASSPFPGPGLVGELFF
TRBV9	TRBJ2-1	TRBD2	CASSTGTSNLFEQFF
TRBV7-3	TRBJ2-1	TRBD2	CASSHRTSGRVGNEQFF
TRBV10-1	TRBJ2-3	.	CASSDLREGTDTQYF
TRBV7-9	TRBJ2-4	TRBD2	CASSLAPGLAGDF
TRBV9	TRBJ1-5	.	CASSVAGSNQPQHF